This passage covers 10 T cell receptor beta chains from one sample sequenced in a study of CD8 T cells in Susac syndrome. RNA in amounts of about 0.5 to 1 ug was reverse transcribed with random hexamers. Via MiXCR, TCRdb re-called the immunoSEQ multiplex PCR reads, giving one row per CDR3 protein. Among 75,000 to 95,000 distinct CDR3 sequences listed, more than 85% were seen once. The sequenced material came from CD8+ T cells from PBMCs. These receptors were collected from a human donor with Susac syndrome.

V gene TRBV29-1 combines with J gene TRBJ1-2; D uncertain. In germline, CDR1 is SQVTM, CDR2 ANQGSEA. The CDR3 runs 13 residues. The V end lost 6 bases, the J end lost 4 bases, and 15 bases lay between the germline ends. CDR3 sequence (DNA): TGCAGCGTCGAGGACGGTTGGGGCTATGGCTACACCTTC. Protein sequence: CSVEDGWGYGYTF.

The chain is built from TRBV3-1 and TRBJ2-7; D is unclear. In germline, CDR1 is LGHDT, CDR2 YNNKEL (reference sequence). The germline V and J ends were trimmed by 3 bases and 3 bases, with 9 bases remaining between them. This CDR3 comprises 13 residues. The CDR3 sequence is CASSQAIYYEQYF. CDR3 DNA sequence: TGTGCCAGCAGCCAGGCTATATACTACGAGCAGTACTTC.

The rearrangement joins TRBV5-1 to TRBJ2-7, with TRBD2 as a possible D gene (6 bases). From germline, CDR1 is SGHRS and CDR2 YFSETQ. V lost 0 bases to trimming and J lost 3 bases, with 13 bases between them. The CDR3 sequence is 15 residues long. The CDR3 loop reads CASSLDLGLLYEQYF. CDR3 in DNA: TGCGCCAGCAGCTTGGACTTGGGACTCCTCTACGAGCAGTACTTC.

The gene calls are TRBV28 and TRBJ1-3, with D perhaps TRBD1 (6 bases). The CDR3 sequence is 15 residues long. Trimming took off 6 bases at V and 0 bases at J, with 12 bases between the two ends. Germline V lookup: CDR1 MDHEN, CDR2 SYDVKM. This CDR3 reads CASRSDSHSGNTIYF. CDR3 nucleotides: TGTGCCAGCAGGTCGGACAGCCACTCTGGAAACACCATATATTTT.

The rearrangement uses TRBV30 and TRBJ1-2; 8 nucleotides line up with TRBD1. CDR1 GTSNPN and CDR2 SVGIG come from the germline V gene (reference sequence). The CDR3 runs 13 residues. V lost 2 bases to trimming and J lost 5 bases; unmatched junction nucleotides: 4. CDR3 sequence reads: CAWSLTGGYGYTF. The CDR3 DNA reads TGTGCCTGGAGTCTAACAGGGGGGTATGGCTACACCTTC.

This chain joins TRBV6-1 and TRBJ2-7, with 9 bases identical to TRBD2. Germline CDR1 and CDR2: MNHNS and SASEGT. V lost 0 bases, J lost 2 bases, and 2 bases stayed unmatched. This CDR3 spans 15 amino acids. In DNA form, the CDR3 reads TGTGCCAGCAGTGAAGCGGGACTAGCACCCTACGAGCAGTACTTC. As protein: CASSEAGLAPYEQYF.

CDR3 sequence (DNA): TGTGCCATGGGACCTGGGCTAGCGCCCTACGAGCAGTACTTC. It codes for CAMGPGLAPYEQYF. The chain recombines TRBV10-3 with TRBJ2-7; D might be TRBD2 (6 bases). The germline V and J ends were trimmed by 9 bases and 2 bases, with 17 bases remaining between them. The CDR3 totals 14 residues. The germline gives CDR1 ENHRY, CDR2 SYGVKD.

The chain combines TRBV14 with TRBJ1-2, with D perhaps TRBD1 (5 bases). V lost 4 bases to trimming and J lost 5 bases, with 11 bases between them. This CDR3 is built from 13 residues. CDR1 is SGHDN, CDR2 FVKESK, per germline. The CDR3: CASSLNEGYGYTF. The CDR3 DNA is TGTGCCAGCAGCCTGAATGAGGGGTATGGCTACACCTTC.

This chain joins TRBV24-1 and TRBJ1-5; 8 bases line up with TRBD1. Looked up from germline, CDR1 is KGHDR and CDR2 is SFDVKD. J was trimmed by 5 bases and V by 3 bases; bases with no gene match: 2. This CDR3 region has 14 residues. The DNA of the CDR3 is TGTGCCACCAGTGATGCGACAGGGGATCAGCCCCAGCATTTT. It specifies CATSDATGDQPQHF.

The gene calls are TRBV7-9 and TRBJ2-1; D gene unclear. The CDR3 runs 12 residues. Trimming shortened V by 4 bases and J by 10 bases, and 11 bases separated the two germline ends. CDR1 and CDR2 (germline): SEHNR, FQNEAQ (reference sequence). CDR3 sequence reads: CASSYGPLEQFF. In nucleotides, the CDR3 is TGTGCCAGCAGCTACGGGCCATTGGAGCAGTTCTTC.